Following are 3 T cell receptor beta chains from one sample sequenced in a study of cytomegalovirus exposure and HLA in healthy donors. It was with 60 Vbeta and 13 Jbeta primers that the PCR ran. TCRdb's table, derived via immunoSEQ multiplex PCR, lists solely in-frame clones and lacks some. The table lists 230,000 or so clones, roughly 91% of them singletons, with approximately 1.5% in the top ten. Material for sequencing was PBMCs. Receptors were obtained from a girl aged 2-10 years in good health and CMV-seronegative.

V gene TRBV7-2 combines with J gene TRBJ1-3; D unclear. This CDR3 spans 17 amino acids. Germline V gene data show CDR1 as SGHTA and CDR2 as FQGNSA. Trimming pared 5 bases from V and 0 bases from J, leaving 17 bases between. The chain's CDR3 is CASSPGSVRISGNTIYF. The CDR3 nucleotides are TGTGCCAGCAGCCCCGGGTCCGTCCGTATCTCTGGAAACACCATATATTTT.

The CDR3 loop reads CASSYSAGSTYNEQFF. Here the CDR3 DNA reads TGTGCCAGCAGTTACTCGGCAGGGTCTACGTACAATGAGCAGTTCTTC. The V call is TRBV6-5, the J call TRBJ2-1, with D possibly TRBD1 on 5 matching bases. The germline CDR1 and CDR2 sequences are MNHEY and SVGAGI. V shed 0 bases and J shed 4 bases, with 13 bases lying between them. The CDR3 runs to 16 residues.

Here the CDR3 reads CASRPQGLSSYNEQFF. The CDR3 coding sequence is TGTGCCAGCAGGCCACAGGGTTTGAGCTCCTACAATGAGCAGTTCTTC. V gene TRBV2 combines with J gene TRBJ2-1, with D maybe TRBD1 (6 bases). The CDR3 spans 16 residues. Trimming cost V 6 bases and J 0 bases, with 15 bases left between them. CDR1 and CDR2 from the germline V gene are SNHLY and FYNNEI. Full variable domain (rest looked up from reference TRBV2 and TRBJ2-1): EPEVTQTPSHQVTQMGQEVILRCVPISNHLYFYWYRQILGQKVEFLVSFYNNEISEKSEIFDDQFSVERPDGSNFTLKIRSTKLEDSAMYFCASRPQGLSSYNEQFFGPGTRLTVL.